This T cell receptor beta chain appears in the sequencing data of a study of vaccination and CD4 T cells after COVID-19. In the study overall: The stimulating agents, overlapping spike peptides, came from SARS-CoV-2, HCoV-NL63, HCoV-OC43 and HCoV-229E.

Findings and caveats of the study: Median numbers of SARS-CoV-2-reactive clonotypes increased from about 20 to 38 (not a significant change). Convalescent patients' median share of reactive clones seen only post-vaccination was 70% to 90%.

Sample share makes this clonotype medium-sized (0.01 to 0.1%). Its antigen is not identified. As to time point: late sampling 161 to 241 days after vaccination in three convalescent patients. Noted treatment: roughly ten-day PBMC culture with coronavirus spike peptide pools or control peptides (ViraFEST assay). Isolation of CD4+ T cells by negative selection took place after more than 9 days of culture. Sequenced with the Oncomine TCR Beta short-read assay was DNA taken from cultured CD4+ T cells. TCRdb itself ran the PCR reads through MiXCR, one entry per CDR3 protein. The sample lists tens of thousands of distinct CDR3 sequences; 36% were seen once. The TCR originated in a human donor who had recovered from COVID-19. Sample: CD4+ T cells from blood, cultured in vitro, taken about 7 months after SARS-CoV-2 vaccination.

CDR3 residues: CASSDVLSNQPQHF. In DNA form, the CDR3 reads TGTGCCAGCAGTGACGTCCTTAGCAATCAGCCCCAGCATTTT. The rearrangement uses TRBV2 and TRBJ1-5; D is undetermined. Germline V gives CDR1 SNHLY, CDR2 FYNNEI. This CDR3 is 14 amino acids long. Trimming pared 3 bases from V and 0 bases from J, leaving 6 bases between.